Only a few counts were recorded for the clone carrying this T cell receptor beta chain. Its antigen is undetermined. The sample comes from a study of T-cell reconstitution after alpha-beta-depleted transplantation in children. Findings and caveats of the study: Several hundred expanded graft clones reportedly were the source of alpha-beta T cells about two months after transplant. The origin of high day-60 TCRbeta diversity in some patients lay in surviving recipient T cells and thymic progenitors. T cells produced anew were the main source of T-cell counts and diversity one year after transplant.

CDR3 length: 13 amino acids. V was shortened by 2 bases and J by 9 bases, with 11 bases between the two germline ends. As it was prepared, the TCRbeta library received unique molecular identifiers. TCRdb reanalysed the PCR reads using MiXCR and keeps one entry per CDR3 protein. The sample carries about a million distinct CDR3 sequences, roughly 29% recorded once. This TCR derives from a boy in the first two years of life who had a stem cell transplant for SCID, so the T cells may come from the graft donor. Sequencing used PBMCs, mostly from graft donor cells, obtained 360 days after TCRalphabeta/CD19-depleted stem cell transplant. The genes are TRBV12-3 or TRBV12-4 and TRBJ2-1; D possibly corresponds to TRBD2 (5 bases). CDR3 loop: CASSLLDRGEQFF. CDR3 in DNA: TGTGCCAGCAGTTTACTGGACCGGGGTGAGCAGTTCTTC.